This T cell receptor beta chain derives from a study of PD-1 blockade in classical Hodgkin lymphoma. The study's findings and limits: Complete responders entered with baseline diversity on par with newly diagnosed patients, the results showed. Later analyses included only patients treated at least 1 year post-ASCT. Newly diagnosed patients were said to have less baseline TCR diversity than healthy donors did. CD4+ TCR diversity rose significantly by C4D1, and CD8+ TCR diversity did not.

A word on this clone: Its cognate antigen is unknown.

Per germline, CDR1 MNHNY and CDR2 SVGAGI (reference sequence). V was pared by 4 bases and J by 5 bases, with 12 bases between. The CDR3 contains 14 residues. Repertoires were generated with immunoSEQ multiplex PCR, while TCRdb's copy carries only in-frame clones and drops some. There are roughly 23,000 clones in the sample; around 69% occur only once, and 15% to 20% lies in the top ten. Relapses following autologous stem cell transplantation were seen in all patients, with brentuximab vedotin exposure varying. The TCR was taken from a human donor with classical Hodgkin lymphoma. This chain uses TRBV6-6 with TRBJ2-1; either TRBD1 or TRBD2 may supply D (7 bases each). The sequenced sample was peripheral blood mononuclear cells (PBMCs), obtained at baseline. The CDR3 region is CASSSSGGDNEQFF. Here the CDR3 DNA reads TGTGCCAGCAGTTCCTCAGGGGGGGACAATGAGCAGTTCTTC.